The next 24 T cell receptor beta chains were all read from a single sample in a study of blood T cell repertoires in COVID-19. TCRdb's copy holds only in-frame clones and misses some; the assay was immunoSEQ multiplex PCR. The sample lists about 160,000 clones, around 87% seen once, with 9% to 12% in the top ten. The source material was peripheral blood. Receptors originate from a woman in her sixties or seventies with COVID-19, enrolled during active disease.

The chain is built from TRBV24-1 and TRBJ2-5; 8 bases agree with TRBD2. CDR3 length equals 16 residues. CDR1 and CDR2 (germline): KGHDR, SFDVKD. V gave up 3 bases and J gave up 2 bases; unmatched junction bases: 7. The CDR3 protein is CATSDPAGAPQETQYF. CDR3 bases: TGTGCCACCAGTGATCCAGCGGGGGCCCCACAAGAGACCCAGTACTTC.

The DNA for the CDR3 is TGTGCCAGCAGCTCGGCCGGGACAGGGGACCCTGAAGCTTTCTTT. This gives the protein CASSSAGTGDPEAFF. The rearrangement links TRBV5-4 to TRBJ1-1, with 10 bases lining up with TRBD1. J was trimmed by 6 bases and V by 3 bases; bases with no gene match: 8. The germline CDR1 and CDR2 sequences are SGHNT and YYREEE (reference sequence). CDR3 length: 15 residues.

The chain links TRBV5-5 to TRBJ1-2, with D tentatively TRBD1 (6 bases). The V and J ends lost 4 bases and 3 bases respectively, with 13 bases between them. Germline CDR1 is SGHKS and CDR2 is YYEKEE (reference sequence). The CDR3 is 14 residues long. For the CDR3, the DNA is TGTGCCAGCAGCATTTCGGACAGCCACTATGGCTACACCTTC. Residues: CASSISDSHYGYTF.

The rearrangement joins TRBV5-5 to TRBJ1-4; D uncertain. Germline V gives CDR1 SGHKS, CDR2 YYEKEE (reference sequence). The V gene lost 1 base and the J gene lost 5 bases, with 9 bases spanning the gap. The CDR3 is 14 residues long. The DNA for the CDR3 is TGTGCCAGCAGCTTGACCGCGCAAAATGAAAAACTGTTTTTT. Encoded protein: CASSLTAQNEKLFF. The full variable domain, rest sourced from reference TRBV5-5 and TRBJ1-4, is DAGVTQSPTHLIKTRGQQVTLRCSPISGHKSVSWYQQVLGQGPQFIFQYYEKEERGRGNFPDRFSARQFPNYSSELNVNALLLGDSALYLCASSLTAQNEKLFFGSGTQLSVL.

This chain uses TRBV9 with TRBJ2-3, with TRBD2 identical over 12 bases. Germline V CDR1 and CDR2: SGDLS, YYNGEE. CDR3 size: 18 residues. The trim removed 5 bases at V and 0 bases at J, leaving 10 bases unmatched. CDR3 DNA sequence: TGTGCCAGCAGTCTCGGACTAGCGGGGAGCCCTAGCACAGATACGCAGTATTTT. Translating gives CASSLGLAGSPSTDTQYF.

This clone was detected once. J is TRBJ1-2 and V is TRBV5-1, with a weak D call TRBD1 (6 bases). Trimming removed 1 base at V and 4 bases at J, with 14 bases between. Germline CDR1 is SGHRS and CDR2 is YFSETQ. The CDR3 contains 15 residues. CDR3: CASSLRGGGSYGYTF. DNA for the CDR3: TGCGCCAGCAGCTTGAGGGGCGGGGGCAGCTATGGCTACACCTTC.

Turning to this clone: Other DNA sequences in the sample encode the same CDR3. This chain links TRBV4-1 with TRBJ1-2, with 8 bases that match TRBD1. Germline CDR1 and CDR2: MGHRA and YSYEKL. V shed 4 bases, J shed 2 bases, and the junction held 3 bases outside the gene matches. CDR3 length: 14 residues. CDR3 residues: CASSPGQANYGYTF. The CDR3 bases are TGCGCCAGCAGCCCGGGACAGGCAAACTATGGCTACACCTTC.

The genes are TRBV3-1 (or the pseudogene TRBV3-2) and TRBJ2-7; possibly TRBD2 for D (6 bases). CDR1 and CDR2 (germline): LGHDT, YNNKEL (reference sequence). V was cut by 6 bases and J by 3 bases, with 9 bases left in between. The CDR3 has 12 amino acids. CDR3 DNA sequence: TGTGCCAGCAGTCAGGGAGGCTACGAGCAGTACTTC. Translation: CASSQGGYEQYF.

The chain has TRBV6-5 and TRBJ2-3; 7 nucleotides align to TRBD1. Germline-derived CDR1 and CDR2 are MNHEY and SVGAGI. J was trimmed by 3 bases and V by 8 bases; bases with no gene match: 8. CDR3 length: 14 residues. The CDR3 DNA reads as TGTGCCAGCCGGCGAACGGGACAGACAGATACGCAGTATTTT. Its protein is CASRRTGQTDTQYF.

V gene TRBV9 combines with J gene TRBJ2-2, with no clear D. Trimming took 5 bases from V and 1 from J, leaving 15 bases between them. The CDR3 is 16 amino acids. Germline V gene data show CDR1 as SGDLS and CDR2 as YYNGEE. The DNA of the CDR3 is TGTGCCAGCAGAGGTTACGGATCGGGGAACACCGGGGAGCTGTTTTTT. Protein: CASRGYGSGNTGELFF.

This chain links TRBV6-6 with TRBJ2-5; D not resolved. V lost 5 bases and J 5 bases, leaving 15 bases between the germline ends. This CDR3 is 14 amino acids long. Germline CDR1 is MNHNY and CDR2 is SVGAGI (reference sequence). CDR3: CASSTRYSEETQYF. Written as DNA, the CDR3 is TGTGCCAGCAGTACCCGTTACTCTGAGGAGACCCAGTACTTC.

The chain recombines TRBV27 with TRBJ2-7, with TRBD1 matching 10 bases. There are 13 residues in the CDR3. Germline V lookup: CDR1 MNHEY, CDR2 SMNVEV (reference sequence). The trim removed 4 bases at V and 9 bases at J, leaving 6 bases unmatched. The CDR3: CASSSMTGGVQYF. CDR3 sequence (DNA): TGTGCCAGCAGTTCTATGACAGGGGGCGTGCAGTACTTC.

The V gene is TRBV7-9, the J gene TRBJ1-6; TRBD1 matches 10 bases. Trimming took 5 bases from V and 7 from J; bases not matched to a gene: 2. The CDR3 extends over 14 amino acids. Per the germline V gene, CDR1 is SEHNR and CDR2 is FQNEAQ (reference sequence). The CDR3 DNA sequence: TGTGCCAGCAGCCGGACAGGGGGAAATTCACCCCTCCACTTT. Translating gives CASSRTGGNSPLHF.

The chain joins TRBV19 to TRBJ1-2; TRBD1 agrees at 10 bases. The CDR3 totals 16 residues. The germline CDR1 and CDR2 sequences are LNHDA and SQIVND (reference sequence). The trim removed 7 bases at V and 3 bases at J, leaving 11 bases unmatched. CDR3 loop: CASTDRGETSDYGYTF. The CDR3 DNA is TGTGCCAGTACGGACAGGGGGGAGACCTCCGACTATGGCTACACCTTC.

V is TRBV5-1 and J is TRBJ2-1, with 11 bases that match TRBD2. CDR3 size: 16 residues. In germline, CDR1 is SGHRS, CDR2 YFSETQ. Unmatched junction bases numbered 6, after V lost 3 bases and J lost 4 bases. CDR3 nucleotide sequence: TGCGCCAGCAGCTACCTAGCGGGGGGAGCATACAATGAGCAGTTCTTC. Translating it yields CASSYLAGGAYNEQFF.

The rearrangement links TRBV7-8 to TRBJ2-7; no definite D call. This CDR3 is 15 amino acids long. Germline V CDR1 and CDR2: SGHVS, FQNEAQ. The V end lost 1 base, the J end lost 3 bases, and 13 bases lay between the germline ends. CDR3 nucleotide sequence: TGTGCCAGCAGCTTAGAAGATTTTGCGTTCTACGAGCAGTACTTC. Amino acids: CASSLEDFAFYEQYF. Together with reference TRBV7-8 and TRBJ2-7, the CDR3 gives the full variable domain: GAGVSQSPRYKVAKRGQDVALRCDPISGHVSLFWYQQALGQGPEFLTYFQNEAQLDKSGLPSDRFFAERPEGSVSTLKIQRTQQEDSAVYLCASSLEDFAFYEQYFGPGTRLTVT.

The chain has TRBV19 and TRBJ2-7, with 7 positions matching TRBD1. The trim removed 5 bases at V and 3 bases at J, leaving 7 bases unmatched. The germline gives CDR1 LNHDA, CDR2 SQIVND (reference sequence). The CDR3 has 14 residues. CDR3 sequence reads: CASSPDRDHYEQYF. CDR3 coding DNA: TGTGCCAGTAGTCCTGACAGGGACCACTACGAGCAGTACTTC.

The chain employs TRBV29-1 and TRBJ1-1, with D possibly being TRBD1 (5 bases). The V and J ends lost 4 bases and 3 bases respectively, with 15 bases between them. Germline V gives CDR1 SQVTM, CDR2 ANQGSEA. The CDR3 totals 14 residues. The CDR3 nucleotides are TGCAGCGTTGCTCAACGGAGGGACCACACTGAAGCTTTCTTT. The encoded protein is CSVAQRRDHTEAFF. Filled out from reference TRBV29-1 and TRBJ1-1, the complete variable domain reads SAVISQKPSRDICQRGTSLTIQCQVDSQVTMMFWYRQQPGQSLTLIATANQGSEATYESGFVIDKFPISRPNLTFSTLTVSNMSPEDSSIYLCSVAQRRDHTEAFFGQGTRLTVV.

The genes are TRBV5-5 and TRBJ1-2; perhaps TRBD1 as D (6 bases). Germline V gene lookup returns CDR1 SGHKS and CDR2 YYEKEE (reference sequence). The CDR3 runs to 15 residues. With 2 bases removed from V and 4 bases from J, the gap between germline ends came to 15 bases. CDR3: CASSFQGTSVYGYTF. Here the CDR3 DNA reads TGTGCCAGCAGCTTTCAGGGGACCTCCGTCTATGGCTACACCTTC.

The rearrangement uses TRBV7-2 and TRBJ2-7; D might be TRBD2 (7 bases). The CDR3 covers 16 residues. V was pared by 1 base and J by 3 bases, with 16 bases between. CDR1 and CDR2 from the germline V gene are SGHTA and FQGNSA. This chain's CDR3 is CASSLVGGGAVYEQYF. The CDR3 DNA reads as TGTGCCAGCAGCTTAGTAGGTGGGGGGGCCGTCTACGAGCAGTACTTC.

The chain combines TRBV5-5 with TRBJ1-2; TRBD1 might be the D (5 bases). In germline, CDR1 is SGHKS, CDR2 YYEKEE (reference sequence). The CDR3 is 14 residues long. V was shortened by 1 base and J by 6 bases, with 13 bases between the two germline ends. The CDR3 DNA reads TGTGCCAGCAGCTTGCAACAGGTTACGGATGGCTACACCTTC. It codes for CASSLQQVTDGYTF.

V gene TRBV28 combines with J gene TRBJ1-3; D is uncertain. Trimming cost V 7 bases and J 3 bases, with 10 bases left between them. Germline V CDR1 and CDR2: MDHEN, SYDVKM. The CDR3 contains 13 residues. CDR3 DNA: TGTGCCAGCAAAGAGCGGCTTGGAAACACCATATATTTT. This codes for CASKERLGNTIYF.

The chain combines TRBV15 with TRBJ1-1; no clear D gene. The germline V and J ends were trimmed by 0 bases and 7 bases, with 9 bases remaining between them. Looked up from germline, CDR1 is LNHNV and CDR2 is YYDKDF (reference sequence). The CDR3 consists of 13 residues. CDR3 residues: CATSRDLGNEAFF. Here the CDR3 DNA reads TGTGCCACCAGCAGAGATCTCGGGAATGAAGCTTTCTTT. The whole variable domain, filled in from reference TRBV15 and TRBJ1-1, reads DAMVIQNPRYQVTQFGKPVTLSCSQTLNHNVMYWYQQKSSQAPKLLFHYYDKDFNNEADTPDNFQSRRPNTSFCFLDIRSPGLGDTAMYLCATSRDLGNEAFFGQGTRLTVV.

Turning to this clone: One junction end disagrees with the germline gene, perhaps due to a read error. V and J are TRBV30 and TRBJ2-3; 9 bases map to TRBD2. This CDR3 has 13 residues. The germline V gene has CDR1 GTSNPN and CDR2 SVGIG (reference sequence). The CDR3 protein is CAWSAGLAPRKFF. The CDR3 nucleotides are TGTGCCTGGAGCGCGGGACTAGCCCCGCGAAAGTTTTTT. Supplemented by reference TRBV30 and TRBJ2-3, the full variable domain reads SQTIHQWPATLVQPVGSPLSLECTVEGTSNPNLYWYRQAAGRGLQLLFYSVGIGQISSEVPQNLSASRPQDRQFILSSKKLLLSDSGFYLCAWSAGLAPRKFFGPGTRLTVL.